Below, 32 T cell receptor beta chains from the same sample are listed, as sequenced in a study of cytomegalovirus exposure and HLA in healthy donors (dated by TCRdb to about 2017). Library prep was done by the immunoSEQ multiplex PCR assay. For the multiplex PCR, a mixture combining 60 forward primers for TCR Vbeta segments and 13 reverse primers for TCR Jbeta segments was used. TCRdb carries this immuneACCESS record with in-frame sequences only. Its versions omit some clonotypes, under half of them owing to an unresolved V gene in the studies checked, with the rest unexplained. Counted in this sample were 75,000 to 100,000 clones; 75% to 85% of them appeared once. Approximately 11% of the sample rests with the top ten. Material for sequencing was PBMCs. These receptor sequences come from a man younger than 30 in good health and CMV-seropositive.

This clone was counted once. V usage is TRBV7-9 and J usage is TRBJ2-5; 7 bases agree with TRBD2. Germline V gene data show CDR1 as SEHNR and CDR2 as FQNEAQ (reference sequence). This CDR3 is 16 amino acids long. Trimming took 6 bases from V and 3 from J; bases not matched to a gene: 13. The DNA for the CDR3 is TGTGCCAGCAGGCCACAACCTTCTAGCGGCGAAGAGACCCAGTACTTC. Translation: CASRPQPSSGEETQYF. The whole variable domain, remainder taken from reference TRBV7-9 and TRBJ2-5, is DTGVSQNPRHKITKRGQNVTFRCDPISEHNRLYWYRQTLGQGPEFLTYFQNEAQLEKSRLLSDRFSAERPKGSFSTLEIQRTEQGDSAMYLCASRPQPSSGEETQYFGPGTRLLVL.

The chain is built from TRBV5-1 and TRBJ1-1; a weak D match, TRBD1 (5 bases). The V gene lost 0 bases and the J gene lost 3 bases, with 9 bases spanning the gap. The CDR3 length is 14 residues. Germline lookup yields CDR1 SGHRS and CDR2 YFSETQ. As DNA, the CDR3 is TGCGCCAGCAGCTTGGAGGTAGGGGACACTGAAGCTTTCTTT. It specifies CASSLEVGDTEAFF.

This clone was observed a few times. This rearrangement joins TRBV6-1 to TRBJ1-5, with 8 bases aligning to TRBD1. CDR3 length: 14 amino acids. V gave up 2 bases and J gave up 5 bases; unmatched junction bases: 2. Germline V lookup: CDR1 MNHNS, CDR2 SASEGT. Written as DNA, the CDR3 is TGTGCCAGCAGTGAACCAGGGGGCCATCAGCCCCAGCATTTT. Its protein product is CASSEPGGHQPQHF.

The DNA for the CDR3 is TGTGCCAGCAGTTTATCTTCGGCTAACTATGGCTACACCTTC. The encoded protein is CASSLSSANYGYTF. The genes are TRBV27 and TRBJ1-2; D gene unclear. The germline V gene has CDR1 MNHEY and CDR2 SMNVEV (reference sequence). The CDR3 runs to 14 residues. Deletions cut 0 bases from V and 0 bases from J, with 5 bases between.

This clone occurred once. The genes are TRBV7-3 and TRBJ1-1; a possible D gene is TRBD1 (6 bases). CDR3 length: 13 amino acids. Germline values: CDR1 SGHTA, CDR2 FQGTGA. The V gene lost 5 bases and the J gene lost 4 bases, with 11 bases spanning the gap. The chain's CDR3 is CASSTDRSTEAFF. The CDR3 DNA reads TGTGCCAGCAGCACAGACAGGAGCACTGAAGCTTTCTTT.

This CDR3 is CASSSRQGGNEKLFF. The CDR3 nucleotides are TGTGCCAGCAGCTCCCGACAGGGGGGGAATGAAAAACTGTTTTTT. This sequence joins TRBV9 and TRBJ1-4; 9 nucleotides align to TRBD1. V lost 4 bases and J lost 5; bases outside the gene matches: 6. The germline V gene encodes CDR1 SGDLS and CDR2 YYNGEE. The length of the CDR3 is 15 residues.

The table lists this clone with a count of one. The chain joins TRBV7-6 to TRBJ2-7; the match to TRBD1 covers 11 bases. CDR3 length equals 16 residues. Trimming took 1 base from V and 6 from J; bases not matched to a gene: 8. The germline V gene has CDR1 SGHVS and CDR2 FNYEAQ. The CDR3 sequence is CASSLGGGTGGFEQYF. The CDR3 bases are TGTGCCAGCAGCTTAGGGGGGGGGACAGGGGGGTTCGAGCAGTACTTC.

This clone appeared once. V gene TRBV19 combines with J gene TRBJ2-7, with 7 bases lining up with TRBD2. The CDR3 extends over 14 amino acids. Trimming took 7 bases from V and 0 from J; bases not matched to a gene: 6. Looked up from germline, CDR1 is LNHDA and CDR2 is SQIVND (reference sequence). The CDR3 loop reads CASKTSESSYEQYF. CDR3 nucleotides: TGTGCCAGTAAAACTAGCGAGAGCTCCTACGAGCAGTACTTC.

This clone was seen a single time. This chain links TRBV7-2 with TRBJ2-1; TRBD1 might be the D (5 bases). This CDR3 contains 15 residues. V lost 8 bases to trimming and J lost 4 bases, with 18 bases between them. Germline-derived CDR1 and CDR2 are SGHTA and FQGNSA. The CDR3 sequence is CASFADRGIYNEQFF. CDR3 nucleotide sequence: TGTGCCAGCTTCGCCGACAGAGGAATATACAATGAGCAGTTCTTC.

The CDR3 sequence is CASSLLGASYEQYF. The CDR3 bases are TGTGCCAGCAGTTTATTGGGGGCATCCTACGAGCAGTACTTC. This rearrangement joins TRBV27 to TRBJ2-7; perhaps TRBD1 as D (6 bases). Germline CDR1 MNHEY, CDR2 SMNVEV (reference sequence). This CDR3 comprises 14 residues. The ends were cut back, 1 base at V and 1 base at J, with 8 bases in the middle.

The chain couples TRBV28 to TRBJ2-7; possibly TRBD2 for D (6 bases). This CDR3 has 15 residues. V was pared by 6 bases and J by 4 bases, with 19 bases between. Germline lookup yields CDR1 MDHEN and CDR2 SYDVKM. The CDR3 reads CASSLRGLTTYEQYF. The CDR3 coding sequence is TGTGCCAGCAGCCTGCGGGGCCTTACCACTTACGAGCAGTACTTC.

This rearrangement joins TRBV7-6 to TRBJ2-2; the match to TRBD2 covers 7 bases. CDR1 SGHVS and CDR2 FNYEAQ come from the germline V gene. CDR3 length: 15 residues. V was pared by 8 bases and J by 7 bases, with 13 bases of the junction left unmatched. In nucleotides, the CDR3 is TGTGCCAGCCACGGTGGGACTACCCCAAACGGGGAGCTGTTTTTT. Its protein is CASHGGTTPNGELFF.

The V call is TRBV6-1, the J call TRBJ1-5; 7 bases line up with TRBD1. The trim removed 4 bases at V and 1 base at J, leaving 10 bases unmatched. Germline CDR1 is MNHNS and CDR2 is SASEGT. The CDR3 runs 17 residues. Here the CDR3 DNA reads TGTGCCAGCAGTGGTGGACAGGCGGGGTGGAGCAATCAGCCCCAGCATTTT. Its translation is CASSGGQAGWSNQPQHF.

This clone was observed a few times. The CDR3 sequence: CASSLGLAGAYEQYF. The CDR3, as DNA: TGCGCCAGCAGCCTAGGACTAGCGGGAGCCTACGAGCAGTACTTC. This sequence joins TRBV5-1 and TRBJ2-7; 13 positions agree with TRBD2. The CDR3 is made up of 15 amino acids. J was trimmed by 2 bases and V by 4 bases; bases with no gene match: 3. Germline CDR1 reads SGHRS; CDR2 reads YFSETQ.

The chain carries TRBV10-3 and TRBJ1-5; the D gene is possibly TRBD1 (6 bases). The V gene lost 0 bases and the J gene lost 7 bases, with 13 bases spanning the gap. The CDR3 contains 15 residues. Germline values: CDR1 ENHRY, CDR2 SYGVKD. CDR3 nucleotides: TGTGCCATCAGTGAGTCGTCAGGGGAGGGCCAGCCCCAGCATTTT. Protein product: CAISESSGEGQPQHF.

The chain recombines TRBV19 with TRBJ1-6, with no clear D. This CDR3 has 14 amino acids. Germline CDR1 reads LNHDA; CDR2 reads SQIVND (reference sequence). Between the trimmed V and J ends, which lost 7 bases and 3 bases, there was a span of 10 bases. For the CDR3, the DNA is TGTGCCAGTAACGAGGCGGACTATAATTCACCCCTCCACTTT. Its protein is CASNEADYNSPLHF.

The genes are TRBV2 and TRBJ2-1; 9 nucleotides line up with TRBD2. The CDR3 is 15 amino acids. V was clipped by 4 bases and J by 0 bases; unmatched bases: 1. Germline V gene data show CDR1 as SNHLY and CDR2 as FYNNEI. CDR3 coding DNA: TGTGCCAGCAGTGGTAGCGGGGGCTCCTACAATGAGCAGTTCTTC. It yields the protein CASSGSGGSYNEQFF.

This chain links TRBV4-2 with TRBJ1-6; no clear D gene. CDR1 is LGHNA and CDR2 is YNFKEQ in the germline V gene. Deletions cut 4 bases from V and 6 bases from J, with 10 bases between. The CDR3 contains 14 residues. The CDR3 DNA reads TGTGCCAGCAGCCTAACTTCGTCTAATTCACCCCTCCACTTT. Its translation is CASSLTSSNSPLHF.

This rearrangement joins TRBV14 to TRBJ2-3, with TRBD2 matching 10 bases. Germline assignment: CDR1 SGHDN and CDR2 FVKESK. Trimming took 4 bases from V and 6 from J; bases not matched to a gene: 10. The CDR3 is 16 residues long. The CDR3: CASSRELAGLGDTQYF. Written as DNA, the CDR3 is TGTGCCAGCAGCCGCGAACTAGCGGGGTTAGGGGATACGCAGTATTTT.

The genes are TRBV6-1 and TRBJ1-6; D unresolved. V was trimmed by 0 bases and J by 7 bases, leaving 7 bases between them. This CDR3 region has 14 residues. Per germline, CDR1 MNHNS and CDR2 SASEGT. For the CDR3, the DNA is TGTGCCAGCAGTGAAGCGGCACACAATTCACCCCTCCACTTT. This translates into CASSEAAHNSPLHF.

CDR3 amino acids: CASSLTGSTDTQYF. The DNA of the CDR3 is TGTGCCAGCAGTCTAACAGGGAGCACAGATACGCAGTATTTT. This chain joins TRBV11-3 and TRBJ2-3, with D perhaps TRBD1 (6 bases). This CDR3 region has 14 residues. V was trimmed by 6 bases and J by 0 bases, leaving 10 bases between them. The V gene's germline CDR1 is SGHNT and CDR2 YENEEA.

This chain links TRBV28 with TRBJ1-1; 8 positions agree with TRBD1. Unmatched junction bases numbered 9, after V lost 5 bases and J lost 4 bases. CDR3 length: 15 residues. Germline CDR1 reads MDHEN; CDR2 reads SYDVKM. The CDR3 sequence: CASSGRDRFTTEAFF. The CDR3 nucleotides are TGTGCCAGCAGTGGGCGGGACAGGTTCACCACTGAAGCTTTCTTT.

The chain couples TRBV25-1 to TRBJ1-1, with TRBD1 matching 7 bases. This CDR3 is built from 14 residues. After removal of 3 bases from V and 9 bases from J, the junction contained 10 bases not matched to a gene. Germline V gives CDR1 MGHDK, CDR2 SYGVNS. The CDR3 sequence is CASSESWDREKAFF. CDR3 coding DNA: TGTGCCAGCAGTGAGTCCTGGGACAGAGAAAAAGCTTTCTTT.

J is TRBJ2-7 and V is TRBV27, with 10 bases that match TRBD2. Germline V gene sequence: CDR1 MNHEY, CDR2 SMNVEV (reference sequence). The CDR3 is 13 amino acids. V was pared by 5 bases and J by 10 bases, with 8 bases of the junction left unmatched. The CDR3 bases are TGTGCCAGCAGTACTTCCAGCGGGGGGGCCCAGTACTTC. Its translation is CASSTSSGGAQYF.

On this clone: At one of its ends the junction is not consistent with the germline gene, which may arise from a read error. The rearrangement joins TRBV7-9 to TRBJ2-3; the D gene is possibly TRBD2 (5 bases). Looked up from germline, CDR1 is SEHNR and CDR2 is FQNEAQ (reference sequence). The CDR3 consists of 12 residues. CDR3 in DNA: TGTTCCAGCAGTAAAGGGAGTAATACGCAGTATTTT. It yields the protein CSSSKGSNTQYF.

This clone appeared a few times. V and J are TRBV5-4 and TRBJ2-3; 10 positions match TRBD2. Losses at the gene ends were 3 bases for V and 0 bases for J; bases not matched to a gene: 10. The CDR3 totals 18 residues. CDR1 and CDR2 from the germline V gene are SGHNT and YYREEE (reference sequence). The CDR3 loop is CASSSKQGTSASTDTQYF. For the CDR3, the DNA is TGTGCCAGCAGCTCAAAACAAGGGACTAGCGCTAGCACAGATACGCAGTATTTT.

The chain joins TRBV11-1 to TRBJ2-3; a weak D match, TRBD2 (6 bases). Between the trimmed V and J ends, which lost 2 bases and 10 bases, there was a span of 13 bases. Germline CDR1 reads SGHAT; CDR2 reads FQDESV (reference sequence). The CDR3 contains 13 residues. CDR3 DNA: TGTGCCAGCAGCTTAAAAGTGGGGGGTTCGCAGTATTTT. It codes for CASSLKVGGSQYF.

CDR3 loop: CASKRGGQETQYF. Written as DNA, the CDR3 is TGTGCCAGCAAGCGGGGGGGCCAAGAGACCCAGTACTTC. This chain connects TRBV7-2 to TRBJ2-5, with 10 bases identical to TRBD2. Trimming took 7 bases from V and 1 from J; bases not matched to a gene: 0. The CDR3 length is 13 residues. Germline CDR1 and CDR2: SGHTA and FQGNSA.

The chain couples TRBV28 to TRBJ1-5; 7 bases line up with TRBD1. Unmatched junction bases numbered 4, after V lost 3 bases and J lost 5 bases. The germline CDR1 and CDR2 sequences are MDHEN and SYDVKM. This CDR3 contains 14 residues. CDR3 in DNA: TGTGCCAGCAGTTTGGAGACAGGGTATCAGCCCCAGCATTTT. Its translation is CASSLETGYQPQHF.

The chain combines TRBV14 with TRBJ2-3; 12 bases fit TRBD2. CDR3 length: 16 amino acids. Germline lookup yields CDR1 SGHDN and CDR2 FVKESK. V lost 4 bases, J lost 3 bases, and 5 bases stayed unmatched. In nucleotides, the CDR3 is TGTGCCAGCAGCCTCCTAGCGGGGGGGCCGACAGATACGCAGTATTTT. The encoded protein is CASSLLAGGPTDTQYF.

The rearrangement links TRBV10-1 to TRBJ2-1; TRBD2 aligns across 8 bases. This CDR3 has 14 residues. V gave up 3 bases and J gave up 7 bases; unmatched junction bases: 5. The germline gives CDR1 WNHNN, CDR2 SYGVQD (reference sequence). CDR3 bases: TGCGCCAGCAGTGACGGGGGGGCTGGGAATGAGCAGTTCTTC. Its protein product is CASSDGGAGNEQFF.

This sequence joins TRBV7-9 and TRBJ1-2; 7 bases map to TRBD1. Trimming cost V 4 bases and J 5 bases; bases outside gene matches: 13. This CDR3 region has 16 residues. CDR1 SEHNR and CDR2 FQNEAQ come from the germline V gene (reference sequence). CDR3 sequence reads: CASSSVDFGRGYGYTF. The CDR3 DNA sequence: TGTGCCAGCAGCTCAGTCGATTTCGGCAGGGGGTATGGCTACACCTTC. Based on the CDR3 plus reference TRBV7-9 and TRBJ1-2, the full variable domain is DTGVSQNPRHKITKRGQNVTFRCDPISEHNRLYWYRQTLGQGPEFLTYFQNEAQLEKSRLLSDRFSAERPKGSFSTLEIQRTEQGDSAMYLCASSSVDFGRGYGYTFGSGTRLTVV.